These T cell receptor beta chains were read from a single sample in a study of graft-versus-host responses after intestinal transplantation. No antigen is known for these receptors. Clones were sequenced by immunoSEQ multiplex PCR, and TCRdb holds only the in-frame ones, with some missing. The sample contains tens of thousands of clones, approximately 94% of which appear only once. The starting material was unstimulated CD4+ T cells sorted from spleen or lymph node cells, obtained before transplant. The receptors come from a human donor who was the organ donor for an intestinal transplant. Each CDR3 is given with its conserved first and last residue. Each record gives: D gene, clone size, V gene, J gene, CDR3 DNA, CDR3 protein. The D gene is left open where the match is weak. Part of the rows lack a size; the others show once, few, many or a class for expanded clones.

d_call: -
clone_size: -
v_call: TRBV2
j_call: TRBJ2-6
cdr3_nt: TGTGCCAGCAGCCCGTATTCTGGGGCCAACGTCCTGACTTTC
cdr3_aa: CASSPYSGANVLTF

d_call: -
clone_size: -
v_call: TRBV7-3
j_call: TRBJ2-5
cdr3_nt: TGTGCCAGCAGCTTGAATGGGCAGGGGGAGACCCAGTACTTC
cdr3_aa: CASSLNGQGETQYF

d_call: TRBD1
clone_size: -
v_call: TRBV27
j_call: TRBJ1-5
cdr3_nt: TGTGCCAGCAGTCCCCGGACAGGGGAGGGTCAGCCCCAGCATTTT
cdr3_aa: CASSPRTGEGQPQHF

d_call: TRBD1
clone_size: -
v_call: TRBV5-6
j_call: TRBJ2-7
cdr3_nt: TGTGCCAGCAGTTTCCTCGACAGGGAAGGCGACGAGCAGTACTTC
cdr3_aa: CASSFLDREGDEQYF

d_call: -
clone_size: -
v_call: TRBV19
j_call: TRBJ1-5
cdr3_nt: TGTGCCAGTACGGACTTCGCCAATTTGAACAATCAGCCCCAGCATTTT
cdr3_aa: CASTDFANLNNQPQHF

d_call: TRBD2
clone_size: once
v_call: TRBV7-3
j_call: TRBJ2-1
cdr3_nt: TGTGCCAGCAGCTTAGGGGGACTAGCGGGGCACAATGAGCAGTTCTTC
cdr3_aa: CASSLGGLAGHNEQFF

d_call: -
clone_size: -
v_call: TRBV7-2
j_call: TRBJ1-6
cdr3_nt: TGTGCCAGCAGCTTAGGCAGTCGAGGACGGAGAAATTCACCCCTCCACTTT
cdr3_aa: CASSLGSRGRRNSPLHF

d_call: TRBD1
clone_size: -
v_call: TRBV5-6
j_call: TRBJ1-4
cdr3_nt: TGTGCCAGCAGCTCACAGGGGGGCACTAATGAAAAACTGTTTTTT
cdr3_aa: CASSSQGGTNEKLFF

d_call: TRBD2
clone_size: -
v_call: TRBV6-5
j_call: TRBJ2-3
cdr3_nt: TGTGCCAGCAGTCCGACTAGCGCCGATACGCAGTATTTT
cdr3_aa: CASSPTSADTQYF

d_call: -
clone_size: -
v_call: TRBV7-3
j_call: TRBJ1-5
cdr3_nt: TGTGCCAGCAGCCTCTGGCCCAATCAGCCCCAGCATTTT
cdr3_aa: CASSLWPNQPQHF

d_call: -
clone_size: -
v_call: TRBV15
j_call: TRBJ2-2
cdr3_nt: TGTGCCACCAGCAGAGAGAGAAGGGTCCCCGGGGAGCTGTTTTTT
cdr3_aa: CATSRERRVPGELFF

d_call: TRBD1
clone_size: -
v_call: TRBV7-2
j_call: TRBJ2-7
cdr3_nt: TGTGCCAGCAGCCCAGCCCGGGACAGTCCCTACGAGCAGTACTTC
cdr3_aa: CASSPARDSPYEQYF

d_call: -
clone_size: once
v_call: TRBV10-3
j_call: TRBJ2-1
cdr3_nt: TGTGCCATCAGCCCCTATCCCCATGAGCAGTTCTTC
cdr3_aa: CAISPYPHEQFF

d_call: TRBD1
clone_size: -
v_call: TRBV30
j_call: TRBJ2-1
cdr3_nt: TGTGCCTGGGGGGGACAGGTCAGCTACAATGAGCAGTTCTTC
cdr3_aa: CAWGGQVSYNEQFF

d_call: TRBD2
clone_size: few
v_call: TRBV7-6
j_call: TRBJ2-1
cdr3_nt: TGTGCCAGCAGCTCCTTAGCGGGCCCGGGGTACAATGAGCAGTTCTTC
cdr3_aa: CASSSLAGPGYNEQFF

d_call: TRBD1
clone_size: -
v_call: TRBV25-1
j_call: TRBJ2-3
cdr3_nt: TGTGCCAGCAGTGAATGGGACAGGGGGCGAACAGATACGCAGTATTTT
cdr3_aa: CASSEWDRGRTDTQYF

d_call: -
clone_size: once
v_call: TRBV11-2
j_call: TRBJ1-5
cdr3_nt: TGTGCCAGCAGCAAGAATGCACAGGTGACCAGCAATCAGCCCCAGCATTTT
cdr3_aa: CASSKNAQVTSNQPQHF

d_call: -
clone_size: -
v_call: TRBV18
j_call: TRBJ1-3
cdr3_nt: TGTGCCAGCTCACAGGGTCGGCCCTCTGGAAACACCATATATTTT
cdr3_aa: CASSQGRPSGNTIYF

d_call: TRBD1
clone_size: -
v_call: TRBV7-3
j_call: TRBJ2-7
cdr3_nt: TGTGCCAGCAGTCCGGACAGGGGGCCCTACGAGCAGTACTTC
cdr3_aa: CASSPDRGPYEQYF

d_call: TRBD1
clone_size: -
v_call: TRBV4-2
j_call: TRBJ1-1
cdr3_nt: TGTGCCAGCAGCCAAGGGGAAGGGGGCCTCAACACTGAAGCTTTCTTT
cdr3_aa: CASSQGEGGLNTEAFF

d_call: TRBD1
clone_size: -
v_call: TRBV7-2
j_call: TRBJ1-2
cdr3_nt: TGTGCCAGCAGCTCGAGCAGGGGGCGAAACTATGGCTACACCTTC
cdr3_aa: CASSSSRGRNYGYTF

d_call: -
clone_size: -
v_call: TRBV6-5
j_call: TRBJ1-5
cdr3_nt: TGTGCCAGCAGCCGCCGCGAGGATCAGCCCCAGCATTTT
cdr3_aa: CASSRREDQPQHF

d_call: TRBD1
clone_size: -
v_call: TRBV7-8
j_call: TRBJ2-7
cdr3_nt: TGTGCCAGCAGCTCGGACAGGGGCCACGAGCAGTACTTC
cdr3_aa: CASSSDRGHEQYF

d_call: TRBD2
clone_size: -
v_call: TRBV2
j_call: TRBJ2-3
cdr3_nt: TGTGCCAGCAGCGCGACTAGCGGGGGGGCAGCGGATACGCAGTATTTT
cdr3_aa: CASSATSGGAADTQYF

d_call: -
clone_size: -
v_call: TRBV20-1
j_call: TRBJ2-7
cdr3_nt: TGCAGTGCTGGGTCCTACGAGCAGTACTTC
cdr3_aa: CSAGSYEQYF

d_call: TRBD1
clone_size: -
v_call: TRBV4-1
j_call: TRBJ2-7
cdr3_nt: TGCGCCAGCAGCCAAGATCCTGGGACAGGGGGCTACGAGCAGTACTTC
cdr3_aa: CASSQDPGTGGYEQYF

d_call: TRBD1
clone_size: -
v_call: TRBV4-1
j_call: TRBJ2-2
cdr3_nt: TGCGCCAGCAGCCGACAGGGGGCGAACACCGGGGAGCTGTTTTTT
cdr3_aa: CASSRQGANTGELFF

d_call: -
clone_size: -
v_call: TRBV2
j_call: TRBJ2-7
cdr3_nt: TGTGCCAGCACCGCGCAGGGCCAGGGAGAGCAGTACTTC
cdr3_aa: CASTAQGQGEQYF

d_call: -
clone_size: once
v_call: TRBV7-2
j_call: TRBJ2-4
cdr3_nt: TGTGCCAGCAGCTTAATGCCAAACATTCAGTACTTC
cdr3_aa: CASSLMPNIQYF

d_call: -
clone_size: once
v_call: TRBV14
j_call: TRBJ1-1
cdr3_nt: TGTGCCAGCAGCCTACATTTTAACACTGAAGCTTTCTTT
cdr3_aa: CASSLHFNTEAFF

d_call: TRBD1
clone_size: -
v_call: TRBV11-3
j_call: TRBJ2-7
cdr3_nt: TGTGCCAGCAGCGCAGGGGGCTACGAGCAGTACTTC
cdr3_aa: CASSAGGYEQYF

d_call: -
clone_size: -
v_call: TRBV15
j_call: TRBJ1-3
cdr3_nt: TGTGCCACCAGAACTGGGACGAACTCTGGAAACACCATATATTTT
cdr3_aa: CATRTGTNSGNTIYF

d_call: TRBD2
clone_size: -
v_call: TRBV19
j_call: TRBJ2-1
cdr3_nt: TGTGCCAGTGCCCCTAGCGGGGGGGGCCCCTACAATGAGCAGTTCTTC
cdr3_aa: CASAPSGGGPYNEQFF

d_call: TRBD1
clone_size: -
v_call: TRBV4-1
j_call: TRBJ2-7
cdr3_nt: TGCGCCAGCAGCCTCCAATTGGGGGACAGGGACTACGAGCAGTACTTC
cdr3_aa: CASSLQLGDRDYEQYF

d_call: TRBD1
clone_size: -
v_call: TRBV11-3
j_call: TRBJ2-7
cdr3_nt: TGTGCCAGCAGCTTGACAGGGCACGAGCAGTACTTC
cdr3_aa: CASSLTGHEQYF

d_call: TRBD2
clone_size: once
v_call: TRBV4-2
j_call: TRBJ2-4
cdr3_nt: TGTGCCAGCAGCCAAGATCCGGGGGGGCCCAAAAACATTCAGTACTTC
cdr3_aa: CASSQDPGGPKNIQYF

d_call: TRBD1
clone_size: -
v_call: TRBV9
j_call: TRBJ1-4
cdr3_nt: TGTGCCAGCAGCGTAGGGAGGGGGCTCGGTGAAAAACTGTTTTTT
cdr3_aa: CASSVGRGLGEKLFF

d_call: -
clone_size: -
v_call: TRBV7-2
j_call: TRBJ2-2
cdr3_nt: TGTGCCAGCAGCCCCAATCCCCTTAAAATCGGGGAGCTGTTTTTT
cdr3_aa: CASSPNPLKIGELFF

d_call: -
clone_size: -
v_call: TRBV4-3
j_call: TRBJ2-3
cdr3_nt: TGCGCCAGCAGCCATCAGCAAAACGCAATACCTAGCACAGATACGCAGTATTTT
cdr3_aa: CASSHQQNAIPSTDTQYF

d_call: TRBD1
clone_size: -
v_call: TRBV4-3
j_call: TRBJ2-7
cdr3_nt: TGCGCCAGCAGCCAAGCAGGAGGACAGGGCTACGAGCAGTACTTC
cdr3_aa: CASSQAGGQGYEQYF

d_call: TRBD2
clone_size: -
v_call: TRBV10-1
j_call: TRBJ2-7
cdr3_nt: TGCGCCAGCAGTGAGTGGGGGGGGTCCCCTAGCTCCTACGAGCAGTACTTC
cdr3_aa: CASSEWGGSPSSYEQYF

d_call: TRBD1
clone_size: -
v_call: TRBV6-5
j_call: TRBJ2-7
cdr3_nt: TGTGCCAGCAGCTCACAAGGACAGGGTCTTTACGAGCAGTACTTC
cdr3_aa: CASSSQGQGLYEQYF

d_call: -
clone_size: -
v_call: TRBV2
j_call: TRBJ1-2
cdr3_nt: TGTGCCAGCAGTGAAAATGGAAGGTATGGCTACACCTTC
cdr3_aa: CASSENGRYGYTF

d_call: -
clone_size: -
v_call: TRBV15
j_call: TRBJ1-4
cdr3_nt: TGTGCCACCAGCAGATCCGGGACCCCAAATGAAAAACTGTTTTTT
cdr3_aa: CATSRSGTPNEKLFF

d_call: -
clone_size: -
v_call: TRBV5-1
j_call: TRBJ2-7
cdr3_nt: TGCGCCAGCAGCTTTACAAGGGGCTACGAGCAGTACTTC
cdr3_aa: CASSFTRGYEQYF

d_call: -
clone_size: -
v_call: TRBV13
j_call: TRBJ1-2
cdr3_nt: TGTGCCAGCAGCTCAACGAGACAGGGCTACACCTTC
cdr3_aa: CASSSTRQGYTF

d_call: TRBD1
clone_size: once
v_call: TRBV7-9
j_call: TRBJ1-4
cdr3_nt: TGTGCCAGCAGCCTTGGGACAGCAACTAATGAAAAACTGTTTTTT
cdr3_aa: CASSLGTATNEKLFF

d_call: -
clone_size: -
v_call: TRBV2
j_call: TRBJ1-5
cdr3_nt: TGTGCCAGCAGTGAGGGTCGTAGCAATCAGCCCCAGCATTTT
cdr3_aa: CASSEGRSNQPQHF

d_call: TRBD2
clone_size: -
v_call: TRBV7-2
j_call: TRBJ2-7
cdr3_nt: TGTGCCAGCAGCTTAGCATCTGGACTAGAACGCGAGCAGTACTTC
cdr3_aa: CASSLASGLEREQYF

d_call: -
clone_size: -
v_call: TRBV19
j_call: TRBJ1-5
cdr3_nt: TGTGCCAGTGGGACAATGAATCAGCCCCAGCATTTT
cdr3_aa: CASGTMNQPQHF